This TCR beta chain originates from a study of T cells in Graves' hyperthyroidism and ophthalmopathy. On the study more broadly: Peripheral blood sampling occurred at initial diagnosis, before any treatment.

This clonotype has at least ten counts. Patients with uncontrolled infections, other autoimmune diseases, pregnancy or lactation were excluded. The CDR3 consists of 14 residues. V gave up 6 bases and J gave up 9 bases; unmatched junction bases: 4. Template material for amplifying TCR beta CDR3 regions consisted of RNA transcripts. First-round RT-PCR targeting the TCR CDR3 was performed with the HTBI primer set. Each CDR3 protein is one row after TCRdb ran MiXCR on the multiplex PCR reads. The table has approximately 620,000 distinct CDR3 sequences, approximately 13% seen once. This receptor was identified in a woman under 40 with Graves' hyperthyroidism that later progressed to Graves' ophthalmopathy. The V and J genes are TRBV12-3 or TRBV12-4 and TRBJ1-6, with TRBD1 matching 11 bases. The sequenced sample was blood. DNA for the CDR3: TGTGCCAGCAGCTCCGGGACAGGGGGTTCACCCCTCCACTTT. As protein: CASSSGTGGSPLHF.